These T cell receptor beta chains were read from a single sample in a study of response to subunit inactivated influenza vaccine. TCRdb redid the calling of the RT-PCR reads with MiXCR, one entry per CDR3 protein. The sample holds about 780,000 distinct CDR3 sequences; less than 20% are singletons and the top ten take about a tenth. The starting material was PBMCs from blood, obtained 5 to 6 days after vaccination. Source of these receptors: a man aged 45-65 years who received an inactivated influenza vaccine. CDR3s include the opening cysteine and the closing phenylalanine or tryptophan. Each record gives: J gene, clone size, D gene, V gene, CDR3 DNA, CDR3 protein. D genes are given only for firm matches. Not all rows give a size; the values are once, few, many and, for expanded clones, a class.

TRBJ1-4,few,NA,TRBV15,TGTGCCACCAGCATATTCAGGGGCGCGAATGAAAAACTGTTTTTT,CATSIFRGANEKLFF
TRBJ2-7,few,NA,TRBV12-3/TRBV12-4,TGTGCCAGCAGTTTAGCAGGGGTGGAAGAGCAGTACTTC,CASSLAGVEEQYF
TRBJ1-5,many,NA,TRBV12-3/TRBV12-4,TGTGCCAGCAGTTTTACAGATAGCAATCAGCCCCAGCATTTT,CASSFTDSNQPQHF
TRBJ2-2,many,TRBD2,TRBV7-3,TGTGCCAGCAGCCCCTGGACTAGCCTGTTGAACACCGGGGAGCTGTTTTTT,CASSPWTSLLNTGELFF
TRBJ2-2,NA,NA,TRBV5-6,TGTGCCAGCAGCTTTGCGTCCACCGGGGAGCTGTTTTTT,CASSFASTGELFF
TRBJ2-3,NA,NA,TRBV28,TGTGCCAGCAACGACGGATGGCCCAGTACGCAGTATTTT,CASNDGWPSTQYF
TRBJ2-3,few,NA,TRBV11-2,TGTGCCAGCAGCTTAAGGGCAGCGGCCACAGATACGCAGTATTTT,CASSLRAAATDTQYF
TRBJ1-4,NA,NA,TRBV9,TGTGCCAGCAGCGCAAAAACAGGGAGTGGGGGTGAAAAACTGTTTTTT,CASSAKTGSGGEKLFF
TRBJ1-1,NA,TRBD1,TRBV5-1,TGCGCCAGCAGCGGCTCCGGGACAGGGTCGACAACTGAAGCTTTCTTT,CASSGSGTGSTTEAFF
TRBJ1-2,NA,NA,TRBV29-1,TGCAGCGTTTGGACCGAAAACTATGGCTACACCTTC,CSVWTENYGYTF